These 12 T cell receptor beta chains were sequenced from one sample in a study of blood T cell repertoires in COVID-19 (dated by TCRdb to between 2020 and 2021). Library preparation employed the immunoSEQ multiplex PCR assay. Not all clones reach the TCRdb copy of this immuneACCESS table, which keeps in-frame sequences only. Checked studies attribute under half of the gap to unresolved V genes and leave the rest unexplained. This sample is represented by just over 300,000 clones; almost 90% of them were singletons. The leading ten clones occupy approximately 4.3% of the sample. The sequenced sample was PBMCs or T cells enriched from blood (not recorded which). The receptors were sampled from a woman younger than 35 with acute COVID-19.

The J gene is TRBJ1-1, the V gene TRBV5-1; D ambiguous. Trimming left V 4 bases short and J 1 base short, with 17 bases between. CDR3 length equals 16 residues. Germline V gene lookup returns CDR1 SGHRS and CDR2 YFSETQ. The CDR3 loop is CASSPGEGTPNTEAFF. For the CDR3, the DNA is TGCGCCAGCAGCCCTGGTGAGGGAACTCCGAACACTGAAGCTTTCTTT.

V and J are TRBV5-7 and TRBJ2-1; 9 bases line up with TRBD1. TRBV5-7 is an open reading frame whose function is uncertain. The CDR3 extends over 17 amino acids. V shed 5 bases, J shed 8 bases, and the junction held 17 bases outside the gene matches. The CDR3 DNA follows: TGTGCCAGCAGGACCGGGACAGGGTTCTTTTTTACCGATGAGCAGTTCTTC. As protein: CASRTGTGFFFTDEQFF.

The CDR3 sequence is CASSRDSPLHF. The CDR3 nucleotides are TGTGCCAGCAGTCGAGATTCACCCCTCCACTTT. V and J are TRBV12-3 or TRBV12-4 and TRBJ1-6; D not resolved. The CDR3 is made up of 11 amino acids. Trimming stripped 5 bases from V and 8 bases from J, with 4 bases between.

The V call is TRBV5-1, the J call TRBJ2-5; 10 positions agree with TRBD2. There are 15 residues in the CDR3. Germline assignment: CDR1 SGHRS and CDR2 YFSETQ. V was clipped by 4 bases and J by 8 bases; unmatched bases: 11. The CDR3 here is CASSPSLAGVGTQYF. DNA of the CDR3: TGCGCCAGCAGCCCCTCCCTAGCGGGAGTTGGAACCCAGTACTTC.

The chain recombines TRBV9 with TRBJ2-1, with 10 bases matching TRBD2. The CDR3 covers 16 residues. The V gene's germline CDR1 is SGDLS and CDR2 YYNGEE. Losses at the gene ends were 4 bases for V and 10 bases for J; bases not matched to a gene: 14. The CDR3 DNA sequence: TGTGCCAGCAGCCTAAATCCCGGGACTAGCGAATGGGAGCAGTTCTTC. Its translation is CASSLNPGTSEWEQFF.

J is TRBJ1-2 and V is TRBV6-5; a possible D gene is TRBD1 (5 bases). Trimming shortened V by 6 bases and J by 5 bases, and 19 bases separated the two germline ends. The CDR3 sequence is 15 residues long. Looked up from germline, CDR1 is MNHEY and CDR2 is SVGAGI. The CDR3 region has the DNA TGTGCCAGCAGCACCCCTCTCGGGGGGGGATATGGCTACACCTTC. Its translation: CASSTPLGGGYGYTF.

The V gene is TRBV7-2, the J gene TRBJ2-3; D may be TRBD2 (6 bases). The CDR3 sequence is 15 residues long. Trimming took 5 bases from V and 1 from J, leaving 13 bases between them. Germline CDR1 and CDR2: SGHTA and FQGNSA. The CDR3 protein is CASSQTRGGTDTQYF. The DNA of the CDR3 is TGTGCCAGCAGCCAGACTAGAGGTGGCACAGATACGCAGTATTTT.

This clone was counted only a few times. CDR3 region: CATSDAGVRYGYTF. CDR3 DNA: TGTGCCACCAGTGACGCAGGGGTGAGGTATGGCTACACCTTC. V usage is TRBV24-1 and J usage is TRBJ1-2; D possibly corresponds to TRBD1 (6 bases). V was trimmed by 4 bases and J by 5 bases, leaving 13 bases between them. Germline CDR1 reads KGHDR; CDR2 reads SFDVKD. The CDR3 is 14 amino acids.

For this clone: Other nucleotide sequences from this sample produce the same CDR3. The J gene is TRBJ2-3, the V gene TRBV5-1, with 14 bases fitting TRBD2. This CDR3 is 17 amino acids long. Unmatched junction bases numbered 6, after V lost 4 bases and J lost 2 bases. CDR1 is SGHRS, CDR2 YFSETQ, per germline. CDR3 sequence: CASSPPGLAGVTDTQYF. CDR3 nucleotide sequence: TGCGCCAGCAGCCCGCCGGGACTAGCGGGGGTCACAGATACGCAGTATTTT.

The gene calls are TRBV27 and TRBJ1-1; D not resolved. In germline, CDR1 is MNHEY, CDR2 SMNVEV (reference sequence). V lost 2 bases, J lost 8 bases, and 18 bases lay in between. The CDR3 has 15 residues. The CDR3 spells CASSLVGRWEEEAFF. The DNA of the CDR3 is TGTGCCAGCAGTTTAGTCGGTAGATGGGAGGAAGAAGCTTTCTTT.

The V gene is TRBV3-1 (or the pseudogene TRBV3-2), the J gene TRBJ1-6; D is possibly TRBD1 (5 bases). The CDR3 is 12 amino acids. Germline CDR1 reads LGHDT; CDR2 reads YNNKEL (reference sequence). Trimming stripped 0 bases from V and 15 bases from J, with 9 bases between. The CDR3 spells CASSQDLQGLHF. CDR3 nucleotide sequence: TGTGCCAGCAGCCAAGATTTGCAGGGCCTCCACTTT.

DNA of the CDR3: TGCAGCGTTGTGGTTCGGTTCCCTGAAGCTTTCTTT. Amino acid sequence: CSVVVRFPEAFF. The chain links TRBV29-1 to TRBJ1-1; D remains ambiguous. In germline, CDR1 is SQVTM, CDR2 ANQGSEA. Trimming stripped 4 bases from V and 6 bases from J, with 12 bases between. This CDR3 is 12 amino acids long.